This TCR beta chain was obtained from a study of blood T cell repertoires in COVID-19. Across the whole study: Researchers got acute and convalescent COVID-19 samples from the United States, Italy and Spain.

As handled by the study authors: Reference gene primer amplification gave nucleated cell count estimates. Profiled with immunoSEQ multiplex PCR; TCRdb holds only in-frame clones, not every one. The V and J calls and clone size are taken from that table; D and trimming were inferred from the DNA. Of nearly 25,000 clones in the sample, 81% were seen once. This CDR3 is 19 amino acids long. Germline V gene data show CDR1 as SGHRS and CDR2 as YFSETQ. Trimming stripped 0 bases from V and 4 bases from J, with 22 bases between. The chain employs TRBV5-1 and TRBJ1-4, with a tentative D call TRBD1 (6 bases). The sample consisted of peripheral blood. This TCR was recovered from an older man with acute or convalescent COVID-19. CDR3 region: CASSLGPQTGQWGNEKLFF. The CDR3 DNA is TGCGCCAGCAGCTTGGGACCCCAAACAGGGCAGTGGGGTAATGAAAAACTGTTTTTT.